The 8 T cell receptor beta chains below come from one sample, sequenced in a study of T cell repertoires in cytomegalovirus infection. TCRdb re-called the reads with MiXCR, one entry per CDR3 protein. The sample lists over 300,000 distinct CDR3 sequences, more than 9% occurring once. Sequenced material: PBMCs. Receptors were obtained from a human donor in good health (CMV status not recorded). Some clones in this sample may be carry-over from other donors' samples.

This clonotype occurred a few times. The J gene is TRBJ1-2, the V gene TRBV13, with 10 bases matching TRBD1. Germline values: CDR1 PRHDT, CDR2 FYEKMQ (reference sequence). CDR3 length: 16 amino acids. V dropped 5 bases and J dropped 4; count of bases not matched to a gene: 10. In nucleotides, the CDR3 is TGTGCCAGCAGCCCCGAACGACAGGGGGCGGCCTATGGCTACACCTTC. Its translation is CASSPERQGAAYGYTF.

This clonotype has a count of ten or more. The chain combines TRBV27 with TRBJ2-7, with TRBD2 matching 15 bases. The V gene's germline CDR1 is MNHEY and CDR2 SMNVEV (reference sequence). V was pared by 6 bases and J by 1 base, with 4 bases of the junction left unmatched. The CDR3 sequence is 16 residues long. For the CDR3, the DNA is TGTGCCAGCAGCACGGGACTAGCGGGAGGTTCCTACGAGCAGTACTTC. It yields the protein CASSTGLAGGSYEQYF.

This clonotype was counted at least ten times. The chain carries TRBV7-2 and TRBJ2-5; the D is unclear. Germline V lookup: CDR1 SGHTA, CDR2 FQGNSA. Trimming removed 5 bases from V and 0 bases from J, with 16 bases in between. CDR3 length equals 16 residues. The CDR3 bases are TGTGCCAGCAGCCCCCCGGTCGGACGGGACCAAGAGACCCAGTACTTC. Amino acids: CASSPPVGRDQETQYF.

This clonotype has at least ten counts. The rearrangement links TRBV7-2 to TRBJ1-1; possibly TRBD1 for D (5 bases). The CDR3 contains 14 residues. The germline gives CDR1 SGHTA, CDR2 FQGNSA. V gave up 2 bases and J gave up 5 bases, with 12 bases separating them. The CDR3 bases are TGTGCCAGCAGCTTATCGCAGGGCAAAACTGAAGCTTTCTTT. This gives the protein CASSLSQGKTEAFF.

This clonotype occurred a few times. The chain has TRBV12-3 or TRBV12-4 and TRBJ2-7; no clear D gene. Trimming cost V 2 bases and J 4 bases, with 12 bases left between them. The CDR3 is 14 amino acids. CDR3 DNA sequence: TGTGCCAGCAGTTTATCTAACACGAGGTACGAGCAGTACTTC. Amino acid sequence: CASSLSNTRYEQYF.

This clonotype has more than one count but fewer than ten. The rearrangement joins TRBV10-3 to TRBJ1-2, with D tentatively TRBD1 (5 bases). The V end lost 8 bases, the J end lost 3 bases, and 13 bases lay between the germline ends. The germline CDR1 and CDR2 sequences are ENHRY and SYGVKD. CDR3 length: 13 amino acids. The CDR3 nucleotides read TGTGCCATCTGCGCACAGGACGACTATGGCTACACCTTC. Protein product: CAICAQDDYGYTF.

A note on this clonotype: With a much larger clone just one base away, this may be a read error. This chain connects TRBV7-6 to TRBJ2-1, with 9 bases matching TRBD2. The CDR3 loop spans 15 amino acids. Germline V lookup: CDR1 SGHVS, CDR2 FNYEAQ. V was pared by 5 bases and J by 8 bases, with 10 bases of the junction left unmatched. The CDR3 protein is CASSLGGRALDEQFF. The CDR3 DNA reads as TGTGCCAGCAGCCTTGGCGGGAGGGCCTTGGATGAGCAGTTCTTC.

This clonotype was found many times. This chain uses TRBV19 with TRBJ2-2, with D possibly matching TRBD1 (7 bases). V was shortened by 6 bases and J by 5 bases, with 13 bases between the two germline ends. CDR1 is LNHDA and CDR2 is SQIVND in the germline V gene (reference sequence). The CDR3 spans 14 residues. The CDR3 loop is CASSPTGRTGELFF. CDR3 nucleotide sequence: TGTGCCAGTAGCCCGACAGGGAGGACCGGGGAGCTGTTTTTT.